The 24 T cell receptor beta chains below all came from one sample that was sequenced in a study of blood T cells in healthy people across ages. Using a J-beta primer mix together with a sample-barcoded 5' primer, a second PCR was run for roughly 7 to 11 cycles. A single record per CDR3 protein comes from TCRdb applying MiXCR to the 5' RACE reads. The table has around 1,500,000 distinct CDR3 sequences, roughly 45% seen once. The sequencing sample was made of blood. All receptors derive from a woman between 18 and 29 years old in good health.

The J gene is TRBJ2-3, the V gene TRBV20-1; a weak D match, TRBD2 (5 bases). Germline CDR1 is DFQATT and CDR2 is SNEGSKA (reference sequence). Between the trimmed V and J ends, which lost 7 bases and 1 base, there was a span of 15 bases. CDR3 length equals 14 residues. This chain's CDR3 is CSERIATGTDTQYF. CDR3 nucleotides: TGCAGTGAAAGGATAGCGACCGGCACAGATACGCAGTATTTT.

The chain is built from TRBV2 and TRBJ2-7, with D possibly being TRBD1 or TRBD2 (7 bases each). Germline-derived CDR1 and CDR2 are SNHLY and FYNNEI. Trimming left V 8 bases short and J 3 bases short, with 14 bases between. There are 13 residues in the CDR3. For the CDR3, the DNA is TGTGCCAGCGGGGGGGACAGCCACTACGAGCAGTACTTC. It codes for CASGGDSHYEQYF.

This clonotype was detected a few times. The rearrangement links TRBV27 to TRBJ2-3; a weak D match, TRBD1 (6 bases). CDR1 is MNHEY, CDR2 SMNVEV, per germline (reference sequence). The CDR3 is 13 residues long. The V gene lost 6 bases and the J gene lost 4 bases, with 11 bases spanning the gap. The CDR3 sequence: CASRKQGSDTQYF. As DNA, the CDR3 is TGTGCCAGCAGGAAACAGGGTTCAGATACGCAGTATTTT.

CDR3 sequence reads: CASNQGDHNEQYF. The CDR3 DNA follows: TGTGCCAGTAACCAAGGGGACCACAATGAGCAGTACTTC. This chain connects TRBV12-3 or TRBV12-4 to TRBJ2-7, with D perhaps TRBD1 or TRBD2 (5 bases each). Trimming stripped 9 bases from V and 7 bases from J, with 19 bases between. This CDR3 comprises 13 residues.

The chain is built from TRBV9 and TRBJ2-1; 9 positions agree with TRBD2. CDR1 is SGDLS and CDR2 is YYNGEE in the germline V gene. Losses at the gene ends were 3 bases for V and 4 bases for J; bases not matched to a gene: 23. The length of the CDR3 is 21 residues. CDR3 DNA sequence: TGTGCCAGCAGCGACAGGGATCAAGGTTTAGCGGGAGCTGTAGGGTACAATGAGCAGTTCTTC. This encodes CASSDRDQGLAGAVGYNEQFF.

In this sample, this clonotype turned up a few times. The rearrangement uses TRBV27 and TRBJ2-7; tentatively, D is TRBD2 (5 bases). With 8 bases removed from V and 2 bases from J, the gap between germline ends came to 19 bases. Looked up from germline, CDR1 is MNHEY and CDR2 is SMNVEV (reference sequence). This CDR3 is 15 amino acids long. In nucleotides, the CDR3 is TGTGCCAGCGCGGGTAGCGCGGAAACCCCCTACGAGCAGTACTTC. It translates to CASAGSAETPYEQYF.

The chain is built from TRBV9 and TRBJ2-3; 7 bases are shared with TRBD2. Germline CDR1 is SGDLS and CDR2 is YYNGEE. V was pared by 4 bases and J by 0 bases, with 8 bases of the junction left unmatched. The CDR3 has 16 residues. The CDR3 region is CASSTGGGPSTDTQYF. The CDR3, as DNA: TGTGCCAGCAGCACTGGGGGGGGACCTAGCACAGATACGCAGTATTTT.

The chain links TRBV20-1 to TRBJ2-3; 11 bases are shared with TRBD2. CDR3 length: 16 amino acids. The V gene's germline CDR1 is DFQATT and CDR2 SNEGSKA (reference sequence). V dropped 6 bases and J dropped 0; count of bases not matched to a gene: 8. As DNA, the CDR3 is TGCAGTGCAGCCCCAGTAGCGGGGGGGAGCACAGATACGCAGTATTTT. This gives the protein CSAAPVAGGSTDTQYF.

The J gene is TRBJ2-1, the V gene TRBV12-3 or TRBV12-4; 7 nucleotides match TRBD2. Losses at the gene ends were 1 base for V and 4 bases for J; bases not matched to a gene: 13. The CDR3 loop spans 18 amino acids. The CDR3 spells CASSLEVRWTSGYNEQFF. The CDR3 nucleotides are TGTGCCAGCAGTTTAGAGGTTCGGTGGACTAGTGGTTACAATGAGCAGTTCTTC.

This chain connects TRBV12-3 or TRBV12-4 to TRBJ2-7; a weak D match, TRBD1 (5 bases). This CDR3 contains 13 residues. Between the trimmed V and J ends, which lost 6 bases and 4 bases, there was a span of 13 bases. This CDR3 reads CASSAEPGYEQYF. DNA of the CDR3: TGTGCCAGCAGCGCCGAGCCAGGGTACGAGCAGTACTTC.

The rearrangement uses TRBV28 and TRBJ2-7; 10 bases line up with TRBD2. The CDR3 runs 16 residues. The ends lost 2 bases at V and 6 bases at J; junction bases unmatched: 10. The germline CDR1 and CDR2 sequences are MDHEN and SYDVKM. CDR3 DNA: TGTGCCAGCAGTTTACGGGCTAGCGGGGGTCTGGGCGAGCAGTACTTC. It codes for CASSLRASGGLGEQYF. The variable domain in full, with the rest retrieved from reference TRBV28 and TRBJ2-7, is DVKVTQSSRYLVKRTGEKVFLECVQDMDHENMFWYRQDPGLGLRLIYFSYDVKMKEKGDIPEGYSVSREKKERFSLILESASTNQTSMYLCASSLRASGGLGEQYFGPGTRLTVT.

CDR3 nucleotide sequence: TGTGCCAGCACCCGTTTGGTAGGGGGGGCCTACGAGCAGTACTTC. This sequence encodes CASTRLVGGAYEQYF. V and J are TRBV7-2 and TRBJ2-7; perhaps TRBD2 as D (7 bases). The CDR3 contains 15 residues. Germline V gene lookup returns CDR1 SGHTA and CDR2 FQGNSA. Trimming stripped 7 bases from V and 2 bases from J, with 18 bases between.

Here the CDR3 reads CASSLRILDTEAFF. CDR3 DNA sequence: TGTGCCAGCAGCCTGAGGATACTGGACACTGAAGCTTTCTTT. The rearrangement joins TRBV7-9 to TRBJ1-1; unclear D gene. Germline V lookup: CDR1 SEHNR, CDR2 FQNEAQ (reference sequence). The CDR3 is 14 amino acids. Trimming left V 5 bases short and J 3 bases short, with 13 bases between.

J is TRBJ2-5 and V is TRBV6-5; a weak D match, TRBD2 (5 bases). The germline V and J ends were trimmed by 2 bases and 1 base, with 11 bases remaining between them. Germline CDR1 MNHEY, CDR2 SVGAGI. This CDR3 has 15 amino acids. CDR3 sequence: CASSYGSLGQETQYF. The CDR3 region has the DNA TGTGCCAGCAGTTACGGGAGTCTGGGCCAAGAGACCCAGTACTTC.

Worth noting for this clonotype: A read error may be the cause here, since a much bigger clone is one base away. The chain carries TRBV29-1 and TRBJ1-2; possibly TRBD1 for D (6 bases). The CDR3 loop spans 13 amino acids. Per the germline V gene, CDR1 is SQVTM and CDR2 is ANQGSEA. V was cut by 5 bases and J by 11 bases, with 21 bases left in between. The CDR3: CSVQPRGTSAYTF. CDR3 in DNA: TGCAGCGTTCAGCCGAGGGGGACTAGTGCTTACACCTTC. Using reference TRBV29-1 and TRBJ1-2 for the parts outside the CDR3, the full variable domain is SAVISQKPSRDICQRGTSLTIQCQVDSQVTMMFWYRQQPGQSLTLIATANQGSEATYESGFVIDKFPISRPNLTFSTLTVSNMSPEDSSIYLCSVQPRGTSAYTFGSGTRLTVV.

The chain couples TRBV27 to TRBJ2-7; D is possibly TRBD1 or TRBD2 (5 bases each). The CDR3 is made up of 15 amino acids. The V gene's germline CDR1 is MNHEY and CDR2 SMNVEV (reference sequence). Between the trimmed V and J ends, which lost 6 bases and 4 bases, there was a span of 19 bases. CDR3 sequence reads: CASSRGPILQYEQYF. CDR3 in DNA: TGTGCCAGCAGCCGGGGACCGATATTGCAGTACGAGCAGTACTTC.

V gene TRBV20-1 combines with J gene TRBJ2-3, with TRBD2 as a possible D gene (6 bases). Germline V gene sequence: CDR1 DFQATT, CDR2 SNEGSKA (reference sequence). Trimming cost V 6 bases and J 0 bases, with 13 bases left between them. This CDR3 contains 14 residues. CDR3 sequence: CSALLATSTDTQYF. The DNA of the CDR3 is TGCAGTGCGTTGCTAGCGACTAGCACAGATACGCAGTATTTT.

V gene TRBV9 combines with J gene TRBJ1-2; D might be TRBD1 (5 bases). The V end was cut by 2 bases, the J end by 3 bases, with 17 bases between. CDR3 size: 16 residues. The V gene's germline CDR1 is SGDLS and CDR2 YYNGEE. The CDR3 DNA sequence: TGTGCCAGCAGCGTTGGGGGGGATCCTGCCGACTATGGCTACACCTTC. Its protein is CASSVGGDPADYGYTF. The full variable domain, rest sourced from reference TRBV9 and TRBJ1-2, is DSGVTQTPKHLITATGQRVTLRCSPRSGDLSVYWYQQSLDQGLQFLIQYYNGEERAKGNILERFSAQQFPDLHSELNLSSLELGDSALYFCASSVGGDPADYGYTFGSGTRLTVV.

The rearrangement joins TRBV29-1 to TRBJ2-4; D remains ambiguous. The better agreement between TRBJ2-7 and the DNA end casts doubt on the J call. The length of the CDR3 is 11 residues. In germline, CDR1 is SQVTM, CDR2 ANQGSEA. The CDR3 here is CSVEHVYEQYF. As DNA, the CDR3 is TGCAGCGTTGAACATGTTTACGAGCAGTACTTC.

In this sample, this clonotype turned up a few times. The CDR3 DNA follows: TGCAGCGTTGACAGGACCCATGATACGCAGTATTTT. This gives the protein CSVDRTHDTQYF. The chain carries TRBV29-1 and TRBJ2-3; no firm D call. There are 12 residues in the CDR3. Per germline, CDR1 SQVTM and CDR2 ANQGSEA. V gave up 3 bases and J gave up 6 bases, with 10 bases separating them.

In this sample, this clonotype turned up a few times. This rearrangement joins TRBV7-2 to TRBJ1-2; D unresolved. Trimming removed 1 base from V and 8 bases from J, with 11 bases in between. Germline V gene data show CDR1 as SGHTA and CDR2 as FQGNSA. This CDR3 spans 13 amino acids. The CDR3 sequence is CASSLVGIGGYTF. The CDR3 DNA reads as TGTGCCAGCAGCTTAGTAGGGATCGGGGGCTACACCTTC. Full variable domain (missing parts from reference TRBV7-2 and TRBJ1-2): GAGVSQSPSNKVTEKGKDVELRCDPISGHTALYWYRQSLGQGLEFLIYFQGNSAPDKSGLPSDRFSAERTGGSVSTLTIQRTQQEDSAVYLCASSLVGIGGYTFGSGTRLTVV.

Details on this clonotype: This may arise from a read error, as a much more abundant clone is one base away. The chain uses TRBV29-1 and TRBJ2-7; TRBD2 is a possible D gene (7 bases). The CDR3 length is 12 residues. Germline V lookup: CDR1 SQVTM, CDR2 ANQGSEA. CDR3 sequence (DNA): TGCGGCGTCGTTTCCACAGGGAGGGCCCAGTACTTC. Its translation is CGVVSTGRAQYF.

This clonotype appeared a few times. The chain recombines TRBV15 with TRBJ1-2; TRBD1 aligns across 7 bases. Germline-derived CDR1 and CDR2 are LNHNV and YYDKDF (reference sequence). The CDR3 loop spans 13 amino acids. With 3 bases clipped from V and 8 bases from J, the junction kept 6 bases outside the gene matches. The CDR3 nucleotides read TGTGCCACCAGCAGGGGACGGGACAGCGGCTACACCTTC. It encodes CATSRGRDSGYTF.

This clonotype appeared a single time. The chain is built from TRBV12-3 or TRBV12-4 and TRBJ2-2, with 9 bases matching TRBD2. The CDR3 has 14 residues. J gave up 7 bases and V 5 bases, and 5 bases lay outside the gene matches. CDR3 bases: TGTGCCAGCAGTCCTGGGACTAGCTTCGGGGAGCTGTTTTTT. Translating it yields CASSPGTSFGELFF.